The 24 T cell receptor beta chains in this list originate from one sample, sequenced in a study of early T cells in non-severe SARS-CoV-2 infection. TCRdb passed the 5' RACE reads through MiXCR, listing each CDR3 protein once. The table includes 35,000 to 40,000 distinct CDR3 sequences, around 5% detected once. The sequencing input was whole blood. The receptors originated from an adult who was a healthcare worker with PCR-confirmed SARS-CoV-2 infection or an uninfected control (not recorded which).

Many counts were recorded for this clonotype. The chain recombines TRBV2 with TRBJ2-3; D uncertain. The V gene lost 7 bases and the J gene lost 4 bases, with 18 bases spanning the gap. CDR3 size: 15 residues. Germline CDR1 and CDR2: SNHLY and FYNNEI. The CDR3, as DNA: TGTGCCAGCATCGAGATAGCCGCTAACGCAGATACGCAGTATTTT. Translation gives CASIEIAANADTQYF. Variable domain in full (rest from reference TRBV2 and TRBJ2-3): EPEVTQTPSHQVTQMGQEVILRCVPISNHLYFYWYRQILGQKVEFLVSFYNNEISEKSEIFDDQFSVERPDGSNFTLKIRSTKLEDSAMYFCASIEIAANADTQYFGPGTRLTVL.

In this sample, this clonotype turned up a few times. The rearrangement links TRBV18 to TRBJ1-2; TRBD1 matches 7 bases. Unmatched junction bases numbered 3, after V lost 3 bases and J lost 5 bases. This CDR3 contains 13 residues. From germline, CDR1 is KGHSH and CDR2 LQKENI. The CDR3 coding sequence is TGTGCCAGCTCACCGCCGACAGGGTATGGCTACACCTTC. This encodes CASSPPTGYGYTF.

In this sample, this clonotype turned up many times. The genes are TRBV7-8 and TRBJ2-1; 13 bases align to TRBD2. The CDR3 loop spans 17 amino acids. The trim removed 5 bases at V and 9 bases at J, leaving 13 bases unmatched. CDR1 and CDR2 from the germline V gene are SGHVS and FQNEAQ. Written as DNA, the CDR3 is TGTGCCAGCAGCCTGATACCGGGACTAGCGGGATTGTTTGAGCAGTTCTTC. Translated, it gives CASSLIPGLAGLFEQFF.

This clonotype was seen many times. The V and J genes are TRBV18 and TRBJ2-7, with 10 bases that match TRBD2. The V gene end was trimmed by 3 bases and the J gene end by 7 bases; junction bases not matched to a gene: 9. The germline CDR1 and CDR2 sequences are KGHSH and LQKENI. CDR3 length: 15 residues. The CDR3 loop reads CASSPTELAGFEQYF. In DNA, the CDR3 is TGTGCCAGCTCACCCACGGAACTAGCGGGATTTGAGCAGTACTTC.

This clonotype was seen many times. This sequence joins TRBV2 and TRBJ2-5; the match to TRBD2 covers 8 bases. This CDR3 spans 14 amino acids. Germline V gene sequence: CDR1 SNHLY, CDR2 FYNNEI. Trimming removed 8 bases from V and 5 bases from J; junction bases left unmatched: 10. The CDR3: CASRPGGAEETQYF. CDR3 nucleotide sequence: TGTGCCAGCCGACCCGGGGGGGCGGAGGAGACCCAGTACTTC.

In this sample, this clonotype turned up many times. V is TRBV11-2 and J is TRBJ2-7; D not resolved. This CDR3 comprises 15 residues. Trimming cost V 4 bases and J 0 bases, with 13 bases left between them. Germline V lookup: CDR1 SGHAT, CDR2 FQNNGV. The CDR3, as DNA: TGTGCCAGCAGCTCCCGGACCCTTTTCTCCTACGAGCAGTACTTC. Amino acids: CASSSRTLFSYEQYF.

This clonotype was counted between two and nine times. The V gene is TRBV3-1, the J gene TRBJ2-7; possible D gene TRBD1, 6 bases. The V end was cut by 0 bases, the J end by 1 base, with 13 bases between. Germline V CDR1 and CDR2: LGHDT, YNNKEL (reference sequence). The CDR3 consists of 16 residues. This CDR3 reads CASSQDEGRGSYEQYF. CDR3 coding DNA: TGTGCCAGCAGCCAAGACGAAGGCAGGGGTTCCTACGAGCAGTACTTC.

Only a few counts were recorded for this clonotype. The chain has TRBV2 and TRBJ2-7, with D maybe TRBD1 (6 bases). This CDR3 has 12 amino acids. The germline V and J ends were trimmed by 6 bases and 7 bases, with 13 bases remaining between them. The germline gives CDR1 SNHLY, CDR2 FYNNEI. The chain's CDR3 is CASSLTGLEQYF. In DNA, the CDR3 is TGTGCCAGCAGCCTCACAGGGTTGGAGCAGTACTTC.

This clonotype was seen repeatedly, ten times or more. The chain uses TRBV30 and TRBJ2-4; 7 nucleotides align to TRBD2. V lost 1 base and J lost 4; bases outside the gene matches: 1. Germline-derived CDR1 and CDR2 are GTSNPN and SVGIG (reference sequence). The CDR3 is 13 amino acids. In DNA, the CDR3 is TGTGCCTGGAGTGGGGGAGGGAAAAACATTCAGTACTTC. The encoded protein is CAWSGGGKNIQYF.

This clonotype occurred many times. V is TRBV3-1 and J is TRBJ2-3; 9 bases match TRBD2. This CDR3 contains 18 residues. The V gene end was trimmed by 5 bases and the J gene end by 5 bases; junction bases not matched to a gene: 17. CDR1 and CDR2 from the germline V gene are LGHDT and YNNKEL (reference sequence). As DNA, the CDR3 is TGTGCCAGCAGCGAGCGGGGGGCCACCTCCGGACTGGAAGATACGCAGTATTTT. Its protein product is CASSERGATSGLEDTQYF.

The genes are TRBV20-1 and TRBJ1-2; TRBD1 matches at 7 bases. This CDR3 is built from 14 residues. V trimming: 1 base; J trimming: 8 bases; junction bases outside the gene matches: 10. Germline CDR1 and CDR2: DFQATT and SNEGSKA (reference sequence). DNA of the CDR3: TGCAGTGCTAGAGCGACAGGGTCACAAGGCGGCTACACCTTC. Translating it yields CSARATGSQGGYTF.

With respect to this clonotype: A read error may account for a junction end that differs from germline. In nucleotides, the CDR3 is TGTGCCAGCAGCTTAGTCCGAGCGGCGAACACCGGGGAGCTTTTTTTT. It yields the protein CASSLVRAANTGELFF. The rearrangement links TRBV7-9 to TRBJ2-2; maybe TRBD2 (5 bases). The CDR3 sequence is 16 residues long. CDR1 is SEHNR and CDR2 is FQNEAQ in the germline V gene (reference sequence).

Worth noting for this clonotype: It may be a read error: a sequence one base away is much more abundant. The J gene is TRBJ2-7, the V gene TRBV28, with 10 bases that match TRBD2. The CDR3 totals 16 residues. CDR1 and CDR2 (germline): MDHEN, SYDVKM. CDR3 in DNA: TGTGCCGGCAGTACGCTAAGCGGGAGGGCCCCCTACGAGCAGTACTTC. It codes for CAGSTLSGRAPYEQYF.

The table lists this clonotype with many counts. This chain uses TRBV7-8 with TRBJ2-7; TRBD1 matches 8 bases. J gave up 5 bases and V 1 base, and 7 bases lay outside the gene matches. Germline values: CDR1 SGHVS, CDR2 FQNEAQ. The CDR3 consists of 15 residues. In DNA, the CDR3 is TGTGCCAGCAGCTTAGTGGTTGCAGGGGGCCACGAGCAGTACTTC. This gives the protein CASSLVVAGGHEQYF.

This clonotype was seen only a few times. The chain combines TRBV10-3 with TRBJ1-1; no clear D gene. Trimming shortened V by 10 bases and J by 5 bases, and 11 bases separated the two germline ends. In germline, CDR1 is ENHRY, CDR2 SYGVKD. There are 11 residues in the CDR3. Written as DNA, the CDR3 is TGTGCCACCGGCCCGCGGACTGAAGCTTTCTTT. It yields the protein CATGPRTEAFF.

V is TRBV6-6 and J is TRBJ2-1; D gene uncertain. Germline V gene sequence: CDR1 MNHNY, CDR2 SVGAGI (reference sequence). The CDR3 spans 13 residues. V lost 2 bases and J 8 bases, leaving 10 bases between the germline ends. This chain's CDR3 is CASSYSRGHEQFF. In DNA form, the CDR3 reads TGTGCCAGCAGTTACAGCAGAGGCCATGAGCAGTTCTTC.

This clonotype was recorded many times. V and J are TRBV19 and TRBJ2-7; 10 bases align to TRBD1. The V gene end was trimmed by 7 bases and the J gene end by 5 bases; junction bases not matched to a gene: 5. The CDR3 spans 13 residues. Germline loops: CDR1 LNHDA, CDR2 SQIVND (reference sequence). The CDR3 DNA reads TGTGCCAGTAAGGGACAGGGGAGCCACGAGCAGTACTTC. Encoded protein: CASKGQGSHEQYF.

This clonotype came up a few times. The chain uses TRBV4-1 and TRBJ2-7; TRBD1 aligns across 10 bases. The CDR3 runs 15 residues. Germline V CDR1 and CDR2: MGHRA, YSYEKL. Trimming at V came to 2 bases and at J to 4 bases, leaving 5 bases not matched to a gene. The DNA of the CDR3 is TGCGCCAGCAGCCAATCGGACAGGGGGACATACGAGCAGTACTTC. Amino acid sequence: CASSQSDRGTYEQYF.

This chain uses TRBV27 with TRBJ1-6; D perhaps matches TRBD1 (5 bases). Trimming shortened V by 4 bases and J by 6 bases, and 13 bases separated the two germline ends. CDR1 is MNHEY, CDR2 SMNVEV, per germline (reference sequence). This CDR3 is 15 amino acids long. CDR3 region: CASSSRGLSNSPLHF. The CDR3 bases are TGTGCCAGCAGTTCGCGGGGACTGTCTAATTCACCCCTCCACTTT.

This clonotype appeared a few times. The J gene is TRBJ2-5, the V gene TRBV5-1; tentative D call: TRBD1 (5 bases). Trimming shortened V by 4 bases and J by 4 bases, and 17 bases separated the two germline ends. This CDR3 is built from 15 residues. Germline loops: CDR1 SGHRS, CDR2 YFSETQ. This CDR3 reads CASSLADSQGETQYF. Here the CDR3 DNA reads TGCGCCAGCAGCCTCGCCGACAGTCAAGGAGAGACCCAGTACTTC.

In its sample, this clonotype was seen many times. The chain carries TRBV12-2 and TRBJ1-5. TRBV12-2 is a recognized pseudogene. The CDR3 length is 16 residues. In DNA, the CDR3 is TGTGCAAGTCGCCATACCGAGTTTTCTCGCAATCAGCCCCAGCATTTT. This encodes CASRHTEFSRNQPQHF.

This clonotype was picked up many times. V and J are TRBV7-3 and TRBJ2-5, with a tentative D call TRBD1 (6 bases). Germline V lookup: CDR1 SGHTA, CDR2 FQGTGA. V dropped 5 bases and J dropped 7 bases, with 17 bases sitting between them. CDR3 length: 14 residues. The CDR3 nucleotides are TGTGCCAGCAGCCCTAACCCTAGGGGGTCGACCCAGTACTTC. Translated, it gives CASSPNPRGSTQYF.

At least ten counts were recorded for this clonotype. This sequence joins TRBV18 and TRBJ2-7; 10 nucleotides line up with TRBD1. V was clipped by 2 bases and J by 4 bases; unmatched bases: 5. The CDR3 consists of 15 residues. Germline V CDR1 and CDR2: KGHSH, LQKENI. CDR3 nucleotides: TGTGCCAGCTCACCATCCCGGGACAGGGGATACGAGCAGTACTTC. This codes for CASSPSRDRGYEQYF. Complete variable domain (other parts from reference TRBV18 and TRBJ2-7): NAGVMQNPRHLVRRRGQEARLRCSPMKGHSHVYWYRQLPEEGLKFMVYLQKENIIDESGMPKERFSAEFPKEGPSILRIQQVVRGDSAAYFCASSPSRDRGYEQYFGPGTRLTVT.

This clonotype came up many times. A read error may account for a junction end that differs from germline. J is TRBJ2-1 and V is TRBV28, with 9 bases that match TRBD2. The CDR3 length is 13 residues. Germline V lookup: CDR1 MDHEN, CDR2 SYDVKM. The CDR3 here is CATVKSGRTLTVF. CDR3 nucleotides: TGTGCCACCGTAAAGAGCGGGAGGACCCTTACCGTCTTC.